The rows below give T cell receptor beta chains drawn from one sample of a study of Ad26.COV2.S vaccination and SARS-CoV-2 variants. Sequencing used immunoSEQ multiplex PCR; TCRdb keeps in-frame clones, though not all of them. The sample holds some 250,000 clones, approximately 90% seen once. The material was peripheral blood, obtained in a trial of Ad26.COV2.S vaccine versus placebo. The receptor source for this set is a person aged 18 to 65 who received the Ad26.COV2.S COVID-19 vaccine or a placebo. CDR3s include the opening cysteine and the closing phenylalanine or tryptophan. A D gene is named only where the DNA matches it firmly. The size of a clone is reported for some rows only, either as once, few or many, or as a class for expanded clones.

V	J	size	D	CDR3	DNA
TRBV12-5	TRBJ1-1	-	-	CASGLDPGTGNTEAFF	TGTGCTAGTGGTTTGGACCCAGGGACGGGGAACACTGAAGCTTTCTTT
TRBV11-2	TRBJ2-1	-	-	CASSLSDEQFF	TGTGCCAGCAGCTTAAGCGATGAGCAGTTCTTC
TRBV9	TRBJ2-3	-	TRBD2	CASSVDLAGGPGTDTQYF	TGTGCCAGCAGCGTAGATCTAGCGGGGGGGCCCGGCACAGATACGCAGTATTTT
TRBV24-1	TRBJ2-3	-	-	CATSDQGNTQYF	TGTGCCACCAGTGATCAAGGAAATACGCAGTATTTT
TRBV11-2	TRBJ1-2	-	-	CASSLGGLNYGYTF	TGTGCCAGCAGCTTAGGTGGCCTTAACTATGGCTACACCTTC
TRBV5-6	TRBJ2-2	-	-	CASSFEGLNTGELFF	TGTGCCAGCAGCTTTGAGGGACTGAACACCGGGGAGCTGTTTTTT
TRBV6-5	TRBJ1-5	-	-	CASSRTGLREPQHF	TGTGCCAGCAGTAGAACCGGGCTACGAGAGCCCCAGCATTTT
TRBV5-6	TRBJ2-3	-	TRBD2	CASILGGGTDTQYF	TGTGCCAGCATCCTCGGGGGGGGCACAGATACGCAGTATTTT
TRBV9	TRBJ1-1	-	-	CASSLTGMNTEAFF	TGTGCCAGCAGCCTGACAGGCATGAACACTGAAGCTTTCTTT
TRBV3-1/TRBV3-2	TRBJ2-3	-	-	CASSQLPPSLPTDTQYF	TGTGCCAGCAGCCAATTACCGCCCAGCCTCCCCACAGATACGCAGTATTTT
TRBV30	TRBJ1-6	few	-	CAWSRVNSPLHF	TGTGCCTGGAGTAGAGTTAATTCACCCCTCCACTTT
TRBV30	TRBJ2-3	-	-	CAWTAGGGDTQYF	TGTGCCTGGACGGCGGGTGGAGGGGATACGCAGTATTTT
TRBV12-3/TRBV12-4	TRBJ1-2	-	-	CASSFPDYYGYTF	TGTGCCAGCAGTTTCCCAGACTACTATGGCTACACCTTC
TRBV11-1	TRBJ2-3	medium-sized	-	CASSPQNSDTQYF	TGTGCCAGCAGCCCTCAAAACTCGGATACGCAGTATTTT
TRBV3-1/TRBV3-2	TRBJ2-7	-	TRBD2	CASSEAGREYEQYF	TGTGCCAGCAGCGAGGCTGGGCGGGAGTACGAGCAGTACTTC
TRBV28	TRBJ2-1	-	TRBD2	CASRVLAGLYNEQFF	TGTGCCAGCAGAGTTCTAGCGGGGCTCTACAATGAGCAGTTCTTC
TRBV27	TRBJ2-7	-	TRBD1	CASSLYQDRGFYEQYF	TGTGCCAGCAGTTTATACCAGGACAGGGGGTTTTACGAGCAGTACTTC
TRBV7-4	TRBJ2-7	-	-	CASSPRVNEQYF	TGTGCCAGCAGCCCCAGGGTTAACGAGCAGTACTTC
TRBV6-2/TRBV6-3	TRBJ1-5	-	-	CASSPQGNQPQHF	TGTGCCAGCAGTCCACAGGGAAATCAGCCCCAGCATTTT
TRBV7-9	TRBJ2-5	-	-	CASSLWDMVLGKETQYF	TGTGCCAGCAGCTTGTGGGACATGGTTCTGGGGAAAGAGACCCAGTACTTC
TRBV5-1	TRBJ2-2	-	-	CASSLEGGAGELFF	TGCGCCAGCAGCTTGGAAGGGGGGGCCGGGGAGCTGTTTTTT
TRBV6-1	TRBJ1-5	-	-	CASSEFSAGQPQHF	TGTGCCAGCAGTGAGTTTTCCGCGGGGCAGCCCCAGCATTTT
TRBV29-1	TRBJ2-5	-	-	CSVQTSGQGTQYF	TGCAGCGTTCAAACTAGTGGCCAAGGGACCCAGTACTTC
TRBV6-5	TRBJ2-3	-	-	CASSGTYTDTQYF	TGTGCCAGTTCCGGGACGTACACAGATACGCAGTATTTT
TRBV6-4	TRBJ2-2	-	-	CASSDRWTGELFF	TGTGCCAGCAGTGACAGGTGGACCGGGGAGCTGTTTTTT
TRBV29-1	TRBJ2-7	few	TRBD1	CSVETGQVRYF	TGCAGCGTTGAAACGGGACAGGTGCGGTACTTC
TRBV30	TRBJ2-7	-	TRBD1	CAWNFGTGGGPAYEQYF	TGTGCCTGGAACTTCGGGACAGGGGGTGGTCCGGCCTACGAGCAGTACTTC
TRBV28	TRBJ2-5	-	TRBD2	CASSSGLAGQETQYF	TGTGCCAGCAGTTCGGGACTAGCGGGACAAGAGACCCAGTACTTC
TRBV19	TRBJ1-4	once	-	CASLPAGTMGEKLFF	TGTGCCAGTCTGCCGGCCGGGACTATGGGGGAAAAACTGTTTTTT
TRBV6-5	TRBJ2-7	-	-	CASSNSYEQYF	TGTGCCAGCAGCAACTCCTACGAGCAGTACTTC
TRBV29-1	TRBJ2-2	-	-	CSVESRGALTGELFF	TGCAGCGTTGAAAGTCGGGGGGCGCTCACCGGGGAGCTGTTTTTT
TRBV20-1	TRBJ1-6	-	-	CSARGNSPLHF	TGCAGTGCTAGAGGGAATTCACCCCTCCACTTT
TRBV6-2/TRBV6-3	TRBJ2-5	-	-	CASSKPLQTQYF	TGTGCCAGCAGTAAGCCCCTCCAGACCCAGTACTTC
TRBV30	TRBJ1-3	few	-	CACQERATGNTIYF	TGTGCCTGCCAGGAGCGCGCTACTGGAAACACCATATATTTT
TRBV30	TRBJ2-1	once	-	CAWSLPPNEQFF	TGTGCCTGGAGTCTCCCCCCCAATGAGCAGTTCTTC
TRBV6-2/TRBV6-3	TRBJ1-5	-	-	CASSLRQGYSNQPQHF	TGTGCCAGCAGCCTTCGGCAGGGATATAGCAATCAGCCCCAGCATTTT
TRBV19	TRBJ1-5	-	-	CASSTIGASNQPQHF	TGTGCCAGTAGTACCATTGGGGCAAGCAATCAGCCCCAGCATTTT
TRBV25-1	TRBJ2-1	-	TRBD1	CASSHQGAPYNEQFF	TGTGCCAGCAGCCATCAGGGGGCCCCCTACAATGAGCAGTTCTTC